The source of this T cell receptor (beta chain) is a study of T cell repertoires and HLA-DP antigens. Background on the study: Transduced HeLa cells presented HLA-DP to CD4+ T cells.

TCRdb's copy holds only in-frame clones and misses some; the assay was immunoSEQ multiplex PCR. The repertoire includes roughly 110,000 clones, 92% of them detected once, and approximately 0.29% sits in the top ten. This clone was observed a handful of times. Its target is not known. CD4+ T cells, purified by negative selection, averaged 97.7% purity. Germline CDR1 SEHNR, CDR2 FQNEAQ (reference sequence). The V end was cut by 3 bases, the J end by 3 bases, with 10 bases between. This CDR3 comprises 14 residues. The sample consisted of CD4+ T cells from PBMCs. The source of this sequence is a woman aged 18-29 years in good health and CMV-seronegative. This rearrangement joins TRBV7-9 to TRBJ2-3, with D tentatively TRBD2 (6 bases). CDR3 residues: CASSFGAGTDTQYF. Written as DNA, the CDR3 is TGTGCCAGCAGCTTTGGGGCGGGGACAGATACGCAGTATTTT. The variable domain in full, completed from reference TRBV7-9 and TRBJ2-3, reads DTGVSQNPRHKITKRGQNVTFRCDPISEHNRLYWYRQTLGQGPEFLTYFQNEAQLEKSRLLSDRFSAERPKGSFSTLEIQRTEQGDSAMYLCASSFGAGTDTQYFGPGTRLTVL.